Below are 25 T cell receptor beta chains sequenced from a single sample in a study of radiotherapy plus CTLA-4 blockade in lung cancer. The data were produced by immunoSEQ multiplex PCR, yet TCRdb's version contains in-frame clones alone and is incomplete. The sample shows tens of thousands of clones, just over 75% of them seen only once. This material consisted of peripheral blood, taken from a patient treated with radiotherapy plus ipilimumab. The receptors shown here come from a human donor with non-small cell lung cancer who had a partial response to radiotherapy plus ipilimumab.

This clone was recorded a few times. The chain uses TRBV6-1 and TRBJ2-3, with D unresolved. The CDR3 extends over 12 amino acids. Trimming took 4 bases from V and 6 from J, leaving 8 bases between them. Germline assignment: CDR1 MNHNS and CDR2 SASEGT. CDR3 sequence: CASSGPGDTQYF. The DNA of the CDR3 is TGTGCCAGCAGTGGGCCCGGGGATACGCAGTATTTT.

V and J are TRBV19 and TRBJ1-3; no clear D. This CDR3 is built from 15 residues. Per the germline V gene, CDR1 is LNHDA and CDR2 is SQIVND (reference sequence). Trimming stripped 2 bases from V and 3 bases from J, with 11 bases between. The CDR3 loop is CASSIRSGFGNTIYF. The CDR3 nucleotides are TGTGCCAGTAGTATACGATCGGGGTTTGGAAACACCATATATTTT.

The CDR3 DNA reads as TGTGCCAGCAGCGGATCCCTAGCGGGGAACACAGATACGCAGTATTTT. Encoded protein: CASSGSLAGNTDTQYF. The rearrangement joins TRBV9 to TRBJ2-3, with 9 bases lining up with TRBD2. Germline-derived CDR1 and CDR2 are SGDLS and YYNGEE. Trimming cost V 3 bases and J 2 bases; bases outside gene matches: 7. The CDR3 is made up of 16 amino acids.

This clone was found a few times. This sequence joins TRBV6-5 and TRBJ2-4; D is possibly TRBD1 (6 bases). The germline V and J ends were trimmed by 0 bases and 6 bases, with 12 bases remaining between them. The CDR3 loop spans 15 amino acids. Germline V gene lookup returns CDR1 MNHEY and CDR2 SVGAGI. Here the CDR3 reads CASSYSGRGSNIQYF. As DNA, the CDR3 is TGTGCCAGCAGTTACTCGGGAAGGGGGTCAAACATTCAGTACTTC.

This clone appeared once. The rearrangement links TRBV14 to TRBJ1-6; D unresolved. V lost 1 base and J lost 10, with 8 bases in between. CDR3 length equals 13 residues. The germline gives CDR1 SGHDN, CDR2 FVKESK. CDR3 nucleotides: TGTGCCAGCAGCCAAGTCGGGTACTCACCCCTCCACTTT. It yields the protein CASSQVGYSPLHF. The whole variable domain, remainder taken from reference TRBV14 and TRBJ1-6, is EAGVTQFPSHSVIEKGQTVTLRCDPISGHDNLYWYRRVMGKEIKFLLHFVKESKQDESGMPNNRFLAERTGGTYSTLKVQPAELEDSGVYFCASSQVGYSPLHFGNGTRLTVT.

The J gene is TRBJ1-1, the V gene TRBV25-1; 11 bases are a match to TRBD1. Germline CDR1 MGHDK, CDR2 SYGVNS. CDR3 length: 13 amino acids. Trimming at V came to 8 bases and at J to 4 bases, leaving 3 bases not matched to a gene. CDR3 coding DNA: TGTGCCAGCCTAGGGACAGGGGGCACTGAAGCTTTCTTT. The encoded protein is CASLGTGGTEAFF.

The genes are TRBV4-2 and TRBJ1-2, with D perhaps matching TRBD1 (5 bases). V was shortened by 0 bases and J by 2 bases, with 7 bases between the two germline ends. The germline V gene encodes CDR1 LGHNA and CDR2 YNFKEQ. This CDR3 spans 14 amino acids. The CDR3 protein is CASSQEGGNYGYTF. CDR3 DNA: TGTGCCAGCAGCCAAGAGGGGGGGAACTATGGCTACACCTTC.

The rearrangement uses TRBV2 and TRBJ1-5; tentative D call: TRBD1 (5 bases). V lost 3 bases to trimming and J lost 6 bases, with 9 bases between them. Germline loops: CDR1 SNHLY, CDR2 FYNNEI. CDR3 size: 13 residues. The CDR3 region is CASSEGEVQPQHF. The CDR3 coding sequence is TGTGCCAGCAGTGAGGGGGAGGTTCAGCCCCAGCATTTT.

To note about this clone: The junction departs from the called germline gene at one end, perhaps through a read error. The gene calls are TRBV2 and TRBJ1-5, with D hard to call. The CDR3 consists of 16 residues. Germline CDR1 and CDR2: SNHLY and FYNNEI. The chain's CDR3 is CASGGGLSWSNQPLHF. CDR3 nucleotides: TGTGCCAGCGGAGGAGGTTTGAGTTGGAGCAATCAGCCCCTGCATTTT.

This clone is termed medium-sized. V usage is TRBV25-1 and J usage is TRBJ1-2; weak D call: TRBD1 (5 bases). The germline CDR1 and CDR2 sequences are MGHDK and SYGVNS. The germline V and J ends were trimmed by 1 base and 4 bases, with 10 bases remaining between them. The CDR3 consists of 14 residues. CDR3 protein: CASSEWGQVYGYTF. CDR3 DNA: TGTGCCAGCAGTGAATGGGGCCAGGTCTATGGCTACACCTTC.

The chain links TRBV29-1 to TRBJ1-1; 7 positions match TRBD1. Looked up from germline, CDR1 is SQVTM and CDR2 is ANQGSEA. V was clipped by 7 bases and J by 5 bases; unmatched bases: 10. The CDR3 runs 13 residues. The CDR3 protein is CSATGAGGTEAFF. CDR3 coding DNA: TGCAGCGCCACAGGGGCGGGGGGAACTGAAGCTTTCTTT.

This sequence joins TRBV25-1 and TRBJ2-7, with D uncertain. V was trimmed by 4 bases and J by 3 bases, leaving 10 bases between them. The germline V gene encodes CDR1 MGHDK and CDR2 SYGVNS. The CDR3 is 13 amino acids. DNA of the CDR3: TGTGCCAGCAGTGCCCCAGGCCACTACGAGCAGTACTTC. Protein product: CASSAPGHYEQYF.

The CDR3 sequence: CASSPGVGVTANEKLFF. CDR3 bases: TGCGCCAGCAGCCCCGGGGTGGGCGTGACGGCTAATGAAAAACTGTTTTTT. The genes are TRBV5-1 and TRBJ1-4; D gene uncertain. V dropped 4 bases and J dropped 3 bases, with 19 bases sitting between them. This CDR3 has 17 amino acids. Germline values: CDR1 SGHRS, CDR2 YFSETQ.

The chain uses TRBV6-5 and TRBJ2-3, with D possibly TRBD2 on 7 matching bases. CDR1 MNHEY and CDR2 SVGAGI come from the germline V gene. This CDR3 is 15 amino acids long. Trimming cost V 3 bases and J 3 bases, with 13 bases left between them. CDR3 in DNA: TGTGCCAGCAGTTATGAAGGGGGGGGGACAGATACGCAGTATTTT. Its protein is CASSYEGGGTDTQYF.

The chain joins TRBV4-2 to TRBJ2-5; 10 nucleotides align to TRBD2. The CDR3 is 16 amino acids. Germline CDR1 reads LGHNA; CDR2 reads YNFKEQ. J was trimmed by 2 bases and V by 4 bases; bases with no gene match: 7. This CDR3 reads CASSLERGGGQETQYF. The CDR3 nucleotides are TGTGCCAGCAGCCTGGAGCGGGGGGGTGGTCAAGAGACCCAGTACTTC.

The rearrangement joins TRBV27 to TRBJ2-2; 7 nucleotides agree with TRBD2. The V gene end was trimmed by 1 base and the J gene end by 0 bases; junction bases not matched to a gene: 5. The CDR3 loop spans 17 amino acids. Per germline, CDR1 MNHEY and CDR2 SMNVEV (reference sequence). The CDR3 reads CASSLLGGAANTGELFF. CDR3 nucleotides: TGTGCCAGCAGTTTATTGGGAGGGGCGGCGAACACCGGGGAGCTGTTTTTT.

The J gene is TRBJ1-5, the V gene TRBV7-3; TRBD1 aligns across 7 bases. CDR1 is SGHTA, CDR2 FQGTGA, per germline. The junction had 19 bases not matched to a gene; V was cut back by 3 bases and J by 2 bases. This CDR3 spans 20 amino acids. This chain's CDR3 is CASSFKKAGTEHSGNQPQHF. Here the CDR3 DNA reads TGTGCCAGCAGCTTTAAGAAGGCAGGGACAGAACATAGCGGCAATCAGCCCCAGCATTTT.

This clone was observed a few times. The genes are TRBV7-2 and TRBJ2-5, with TRBD2 identical over 10 bases. This CDR3 is 17 amino acids long. V lost 1 base to trimming and J lost 2 bases; unmatched junction nucleotides: 7. The germline V gene has CDR1 SGHTA and CDR2 FQGNSA. The CDR3 DNA follows: TGTGCCAGCAGCTTAGAGGTACTAGCGGGGAGACAAGAGACCCAGTACTTC. Protein product: CASSLEVLAGRQETQYF.

The chain links TRBV7-2 to TRBJ2-3; D perhaps matches TRBD2 (7 bases). CDR1 SGHTA and CDR2 FQGNSA come from the germline V gene. This CDR3 has 17 amino acids. Trimming removed 2 bases at V and 0 bases at J, with 15 bases between. The CDR3 nucleotides read TGTGCCAGCAGCTTAACGGGGGGCACCTCTAGCACAGATACGCAGTATTTT. Translated: CASSLTGGTSSTDTQYF.

The chain carries TRBV5-1 and TRBJ2-3; D not resolved. Per the germline V gene, CDR1 is SGHRS and CDR2 is YFSETQ. V was clipped by 4 bases and J by 1 base, with 4 bases between them. The CDR3 is 12 residues long. Here the CDR3 reads CASSAGTDTQYF. The CDR3 bases are TGCGCCAGCAGCGCAGGCACAGATACGCAGTATTTT.

In regard to this clone: Other DNA sequences of this sample code for an identical CDR3. This sequence joins TRBV29-1 and TRBJ2-3; TRBD2 might be the D (6 bases). Germline V gene sequence: CDR1 SQVTM, CDR2 ANQGSEA. V shed 7 bases and J shed 1 base, with 9 bases lying between them. The CDR3 covers 12 residues. The CDR3, as DNA: TGCAGCGCCGGGGGAGGCACAGATACGCAGTATTTT. It yields the protein CSAGGGTDTQYF.

This chain uses TRBV6-5 with TRBJ1-2; a weak D match, TRBD1 (5 bases). Germline CDR1 is MNHEY and CDR2 is SVGAGI. The CDR3 contains 14 residues. Trimming removed 8 bases from V and 4 bases from J, with 17 bases in between. The CDR3 loop reads CASHPGGNRYGYTF. The CDR3, as DNA: TGTGCCAGCCACCCCGGGGGGAATCGCTATGGCTACACCTTC.

This chain joins TRBV19 and TRBJ1-4; D not certain. Looked up from germline, CDR1 is LNHDA and CDR2 is SQIVND (reference sequence). This CDR3 region has 14 residues. V gave up 8 bases and J gave up 5 bases, with 15 bases separating them. The CDR3 region has the DNA TGTGCCAGTTGTTCGACACTCGAAAATGAAAAACTGTTTTTT. Encoded protein: CASCSTLENEKLFF.

CDR3 protein: CASSLVSGANVLTF. CDR3 sequence (DNA): TGCGCCAGCAGCTTGGTATCCGGGGCCAACGTCCTGACTTTC. The chain recombines TRBV5-1 with TRBJ2-6; D is unresolved. V was cut by 0 bases and J by 4 bases, with 5 bases left in between. The germline CDR1 and CDR2 sequences are SGHRS and YFSETQ. The CDR3 extends over 14 amino acids.

The CDR3 is CASSRLGVLAGGTSGANVLTF. DNA of the CDR3: TGCGCCAGCAGCCGTCTAGGGGTCCTAGCGGGGGGGACCTCTGGGGCCAACGTCCTGACTTTC. The rearrangement uses TRBV4-1 and TRBJ2-6, with 12 bases lining up with TRBD2. Germline lookup yields CDR1 MGHRA and CDR2 YSYEKL. CDR3 length: 21 residues. V was clipped by 4 bases and J by 0 bases; unmatched bases: 13.